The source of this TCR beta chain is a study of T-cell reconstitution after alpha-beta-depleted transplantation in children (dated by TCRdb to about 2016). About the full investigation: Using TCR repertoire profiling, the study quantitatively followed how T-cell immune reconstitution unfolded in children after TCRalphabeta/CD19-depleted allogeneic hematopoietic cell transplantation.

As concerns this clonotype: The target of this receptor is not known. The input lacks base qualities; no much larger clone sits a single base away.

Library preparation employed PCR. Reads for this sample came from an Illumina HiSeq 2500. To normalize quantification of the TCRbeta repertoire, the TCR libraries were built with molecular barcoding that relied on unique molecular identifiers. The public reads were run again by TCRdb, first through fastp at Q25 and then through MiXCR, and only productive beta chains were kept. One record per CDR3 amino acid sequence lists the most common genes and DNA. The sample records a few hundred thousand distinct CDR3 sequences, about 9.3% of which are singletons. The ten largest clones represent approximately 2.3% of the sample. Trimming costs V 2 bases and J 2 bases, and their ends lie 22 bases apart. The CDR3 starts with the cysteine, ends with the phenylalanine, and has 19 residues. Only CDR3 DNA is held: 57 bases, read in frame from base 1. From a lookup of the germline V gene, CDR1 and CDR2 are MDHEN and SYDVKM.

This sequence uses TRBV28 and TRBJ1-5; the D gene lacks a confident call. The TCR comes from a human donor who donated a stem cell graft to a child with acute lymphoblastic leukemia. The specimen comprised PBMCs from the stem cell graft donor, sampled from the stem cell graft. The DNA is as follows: TGTGCCAGCAGTTTAATTTTTGATCGGGCACATGGGGGCAATCAGCCCCAGCATTTT. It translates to CASSLIFDRAHGGNQPQHF.